This T cell receptor (beta chain) was obtained from a study of cytomegalovirus exposure and HLA in healthy donors. About this clone: Its antigen is undetermined.

The PCR made use of 60 Vbeta and 13 Jbeta primers. The method was immunoSEQ multiplex PCR; TCRdb's version includes in-frame clones alone and lacks a portion of them. The sample lists approximately 160,000 clones, about 65% occurring once. Every donor was a healthy person donating bone marrow. Germline-derived CDR1 and CDR2 are LGHNA and YSLEER. The ends lost 3 bases at V and 6 bases at J; junction bases unmatched: 5. This CDR3 region has 14 residues. Study results and caveats: TCR beta V- and J-gene trimming, according to a later analysis, was linked to a missense DCLRE1C variant. Researchers catalogued about 150 TCR beta chains as cytomegalovirus-associated.

The chain is built from TRBV4-3 and TRBJ1-2; 9 bases are shared with TRBD1. Sample: PBMCs. The clonotype comes from a woman younger than 35 in good health and CMV-seropositive. DNA of the CDR3: TGCGCCAGCAGCCAGGGGACAGGGAGGAATGGCTACACCTTC. It encodes CASSQGTGRNGYTF.